What follows are 26 T cell receptor beta chains derived from one specimen sequenced in a study of blood T cell repertoires in COVID-19. Measured with immunoSEQ multiplex PCR; TCRdb has only the in-frame clones, and not every one. The sample has almost 250,000 clones, approximately 89% seen once; the top ten hold 1.5% to 2%. The material sequenced was peripheral blood. These TCRs come from a woman in her sixties who had recovered from COVID-19.

This clone was detected only once. This chain uses TRBV3-1 (or the pseudogene TRBV3-2) with TRBJ2-7; 8 positions match TRBD1. The junction had 9 bases not matched to a gene; V was cut back by 4 bases and J by 1 base. Germline assignment: CDR1 LGHDT and CDR2 YNNKEL (reference sequence). The CDR3 extends over 16 amino acids. For the CDR3, the DNA is TGTGCCAGCAGCCTAGTCCCCGGACAGGGTTCCTACGAGCAGTACTTC. As protein: CASSLVPGQGSYEQYF.

In this sample, this clone turned up a few times. The V call is TRBV5-1, the J call TRBJ2-1; TRBD1 matches at 7 bases. Germline V gives CDR1 SGHRS, CDR2 YFSETQ. Trimming at V came to 3 bases and at J to 0 bases, leaving 3 bases not matched to a gene. CDR3 size: 15 residues. The CDR3 nucleotides read TGCGCCAGCAGCTACCGGGACAGCTCCTACAATGAGCAGTTCTTC. Translating gives CASSYRDSSYNEQFF. The full variable domain, with the rest looked up from reference TRBV5-1 and TRBJ2-1, is KAGVTQTPRYLIKTRGQQVTLSCSPISGHRSVSWYQQTPGQGLQFLFEYFSETQRNKGNFPGRFSGRQFSNSRSEMNVSTLELGDSALYLCASSYRDSSYNEQFFGPGTRLTVL.

This sequence joins TRBV5-8 and TRBJ2-7; no definite D call. Trimming pared 1 base from V and 0 bases from J, leaving 11 bases between. The CDR3 extends over 15 amino acids. From germline, CDR1 is SGHTS and CDR2 YDEGEE. As DNA, the CDR3 is TGTGCCAGCAGCTTGCTTGTCTTGTTCTCCTACGAGCAGTACTTC. Amino acids: CASSLLVLFSYEQYF.

The chain has TRBV29-1 and TRBJ2-3, with 12 bases fitting TRBD2. This CDR3 spans 16 amino acids. Germline CDR1 is SQVTM and CDR2 is ANQGSEA. V gave up 4 bases and J gave up 6 bases; unmatched junction bases: 11. Here the CDR3 DNA reads TGCAGCGTTGGTCGGGGGACTAGCGGGCTGGGTGATACGCAGTATTTT. This codes for CSVGRGTSGLGDTQYF.

This clone came up a few times. The rearrangement links TRBV4-1 to TRBJ2-5; 7 bases are a match to TRBD1. CDR1 is MGHRA, CDR2 YSYEKL, per germline. The CDR3 is 13 residues long. The J segment lost 4 bases and the V segment lost 5 bases, leaving 4 bases of the junction unmatched. As DNA, the CDR3 is TGCGCCAGCAGCGTACCAGGGGGAGAGACCCAGTACTTC. It yields the protein CASSVPGGETQYF.

This chain connects TRBV19 to TRBJ2-5; 7 bases align to TRBD2. The CDR3 extends over 14 amino acids. Trimming at V came to 6 bases and at J to 5 bases, leaving 9 bases not matched to a gene. The V gene's germline CDR1 is LNHDA and CDR2 SQIVND (reference sequence). The CDR3 sequence: CASRGPGGSETQYF. The CDR3 DNA reads as TGTGCCAGTAGGGGACCGGGAGGTAGTGAGACCCAGTACTTC.

This chain connects TRBV29-1 to TRBJ2-1, with 7 bases identical to TRBD1. Per germline, CDR1 SQVTM and CDR2 ANQGSEA. This CDR3 region has 12 residues. The J segment lost 5 bases and the V segment lost 7 bases, leaving 5 bases of the junction unmatched. CDR3 nucleotide sequence: TGCAGCGAGGGACAGAACAACAATGAGCAGTTCTTC. Translation: CSEGQNNNEQFF.

The rearrangement links TRBV11-2 to TRBJ1-4; D is unresolved. The CDR3 runs to 15 residues. V was clipped by 3 bases and J by 0 bases, with 8 bases between them. CDR1 is SGHAT, CDR2 FQNNGV, per germline. The CDR3 region is CASSLRFSTNEKLFF. The CDR3 DNA reads as TGTGCCAGCAGCTTGCGGTTTTCAACTAATGAAAAACTGTTTTTT.

The chain couples TRBV28 to TRBJ2-1, with 8 bases aligning to TRBD2. Germline trimming cut 7 bases from V and 2 bases from J; bases unmatched to any gene: 4. CDR3 length: 14 residues. Germline V gene sequence: CDR1 MDHEN, CDR2 SYDVKM. CDR3 bases: TGTGCCAGCATAAGCGGGGGCCCCTACAATGAGCAGTTCTTC. Translating gives CASISGGPYNEQFF.

The chain links TRBV2 to TRBJ2-2, with TRBD2 matching 9 bases. The CDR3 is 16 amino acids. Germline trimming cut 7 bases from V and 1 base from J; bases unmatched to any gene: 7. Germline V CDR1 and CDR2: SNHLY, FYNNEI. CDR3 loop: CASKLGGGVNTGELFF. CDR3 nucleotide sequence: TGTGCCAGCAAACTAGGCGGGGGGGTGAACACCGGGGAGCTGTTTTTT.

The chain has TRBV28 and TRBJ1-6; D is undetermined. The CDR3 has 12 amino acids. The V end lost 8 bases, the J end lost 9 bases, and 11 bases lay between the germline ends. The germline CDR1 and CDR2 sequences are MDHEN and SYDVKM. The CDR3, as DNA: TGTGCCAGCGACGGAGTAAGTTCACCCCTCCACTTT. This encodes CASDGVSSPLHF.

This chain joins TRBV7-2 and TRBJ1-5; D unclear. The CDR3 consists of 12 residues. With 4 bases removed from V and 9 bases from J, the gap between germline ends came to 10 bases. Looked up from germline, CDR1 is SGHTA and CDR2 is FQGNSA. CDR3 DNA sequence: TGTGCCAGCAGCTCTAATGAGGCGCCCCAGCATTTT. Its protein product is CASSSNEAPQHF.

The chain employs TRBV11-3 and TRBJ2-2; D unclear. CDR3 length: 14 residues. Trimming removed 5 bases from V and 5 bases from J, with 12 bases in between. The V gene's germline CDR1 is SGHNT and CDR2 YENEEA. The CDR3: CASSPTGWTGELFF. For the CDR3, the DNA is TGTGCCAGCAGCCCGACCGGGTGGACCGGGGAGCTGTTTTTT.

The chain couples TRBV6-2 or TRBV6-3 to TRBJ1-2, with 9 bases matching TRBD1. This CDR3 has 15 amino acids. In germline, CDR1 is MNHEY, CDR2 SVGEGT. J gave up 4 bases and V 5 bases, and 8 bases lay outside the gene matches. DNA for the CDR3: TGTGCCAGCAGTAAGGGACAGGGTTCGATCTATGGCTACACCTTC. It yields the protein CASSKGQGSIYGYTF.

This chain uses TRBV5-1 with TRBJ2-2; 7 bases map to TRBD2. The CDR3 has 14 residues. CDR1 is SGHRS, CDR2 YFSETQ, per germline. The ends lost 4 bases at V and 7 bases at J; junction bases unmatched: 7. The DNA for the CDR3 is TGCGCCAGCAGCGCCCGGACTAGTGGCGGGGAGCTGTTTTTT. As protein: CASSARTSGGELFF.

This rearrangement joins TRBV28 to TRBJ1-2, with 7 bases fitting TRBD1. Germline lookup yields CDR1 MDHEN and CDR2 SYDVKM. Trimming took 2 bases from V and 8 from J; bases not matched to a gene: 8. This CDR3 comprises 14 residues. Written as DNA, the CDR3 is TGTGCCAGCAGTTTAACCGGACAGGCCACCGGCTACACCTTC. Residues: CASSLTGQATGYTF.

The chain uses TRBV27 and TRBJ2-1, with 11 nucleotides matching TRBD2. Germline values: CDR1 MNHEY, CDR2 SMNVEV (reference sequence). Trimming removed 3 bases from V and 3 bases from J; junction bases left unmatched: 4. The CDR3 length is 16 residues. CDR3 sequence (DNA): TGTGCCAGCAGTTTTCTAGCGGGGGGCAACTACAATGAGCAGTTCTTC. It is translated as CASSFLAGGNYNEQFF.

CDR3 DNA: TGTGCCAGCAGTCTGGGACTAGCGGGGGAGGTCGCCCAGTACTTC. This gives the protein CASSLGLAGEVAQYF. This sequence joins TRBV28 and TRBJ2-5, with TRBD2 matching 14 bases. After removal of 5 bases from V and 9 bases from J, the junction contained 8 bases not matched to a gene. In germline, CDR1 is MDHEN, CDR2 SYDVKM. The CDR3 has 15 residues.

This chain links TRBV11-3 with TRBJ2-3; 9 bases line up with TRBD2. Per the germline V gene, CDR1 is SGHNT and CDR2 is YENEEA. This CDR3 region has 16 residues. Unmatched junction bases numbered 4, after V lost 3 bases and J lost 0 bases. The CDR3 loop reads CASSLFAGGSTDTQYF. The CDR3 bases are TGTGCCAGCAGCTTGTTTGCGGGGGGGAGCACAGATACGCAGTATTTT.

The chain couples TRBV11-2 to TRBJ1-5; D may be TRBD1 (5 bases). There are 13 residues in the CDR3. Germline lookup yields CDR1 SGHAT and CDR2 FQNNGV. V lost 4 bases and J lost 7, with 11 bases in between. The CDR3 region has the DNA TGTGCCAGCAGCTACAGCCCAGGGCAGCCCCAGCATTTT. Its translation: CASSYSPGQPQHF.

The chain couples TRBV18 to TRBJ2-3, with D possibly being TRBD1 (5 bases). From germline, CDR1 is KGHSH and CDR2 LQKENI. V lost 8 bases, J lost 5 bases, and 17 bases lay in between. This CDR3 has 14 residues. The CDR3 DNA is TGTGCCAGCCCGTCAGGGTTATCTGGAGATACGCAGTATTTT. Encoded protein: CASPSGLSGDTQYF.

This sequence joins TRBV28 and TRBJ2-3; 10 positions match TRBD2. This CDR3 spans 16 amino acids. Germline V CDR1 and CDR2: MDHEN, SYDVKM. The ends lost 1 base at V and 7 bases at J; junction bases unmatched: 8. The CDR3 reads CASSLSLGLATYTQYF. The CDR3 DNA sequence: TGTGCCAGCAGTTTATCCCTGGGACTAGCGACCTATACGCAGTATTTT.

The chain combines TRBV7-3 with TRBJ2-2; 10 nucleotides line up with TRBD2. V shed 3 bases and J 3 bases; nucleotides not matched to a gene: 4. Germline loops: CDR1 SGHTA, CDR2 FQGTGA. The CDR3 has 16 amino acids. The CDR3 nucleotides are TGTGCCAGCAGCTTGGCTAGCGGGGGCGACACCGGGGAGCTGTTTTTT. It encodes CASSLASGGDTGELFF.

V usage is TRBV7-9 and J usage is TRBJ2-3; the match to TRBD1 covers 7 bases. From germline, CDR1 is SEHNR and CDR2 FQNEAQ (reference sequence). The CDR3 has 14 amino acids. Germline trimming cut 5 bases from V and 6 bases from J; bases unmatched to any gene: 8. CDR3 nucleotides: TGTGCCAGCAGCCCCCCGGGACAGAGGGATACGCAGTATTTT. Protein: CASSPPGQRDTQYF.

The chain combines TRBV7-2 with TRBJ2-3; 15 bases align to TRBD2. The trim removed 3 bases at V and 5 bases at J, leaving 6 bases unmatched. Germline V CDR1 and CDR2: SGHTA, FQGNSA. This CDR3 is 17 amino acids long. Here the CDR3 reads CASSFGLAGGLVDTQYF. In DNA form, the CDR3 reads TGTGCCAGCAGCTTTGGACTAGCGGGGGGGCTGGTAGATACGCAGTATTTT.

V usage is TRBV3-1 (or the pseudogene TRBV3-2) and J usage is TRBJ1-1, with 9 bases aligning to TRBD1. V lost 0 bases to trimming and J lost 4 bases; unmatched junction nucleotides: 3. The germline gives CDR1 LGHDT, CDR2 YNNKEL (reference sequence). The CDR3 has 15 residues. The CDR3 loop reads CASSQDNRGLTEAFF. CDR3 nucleotides: TGTGCCAGCAGCCAAGATAACAGGGGGCTCACTGAAGCTTTCTTT.